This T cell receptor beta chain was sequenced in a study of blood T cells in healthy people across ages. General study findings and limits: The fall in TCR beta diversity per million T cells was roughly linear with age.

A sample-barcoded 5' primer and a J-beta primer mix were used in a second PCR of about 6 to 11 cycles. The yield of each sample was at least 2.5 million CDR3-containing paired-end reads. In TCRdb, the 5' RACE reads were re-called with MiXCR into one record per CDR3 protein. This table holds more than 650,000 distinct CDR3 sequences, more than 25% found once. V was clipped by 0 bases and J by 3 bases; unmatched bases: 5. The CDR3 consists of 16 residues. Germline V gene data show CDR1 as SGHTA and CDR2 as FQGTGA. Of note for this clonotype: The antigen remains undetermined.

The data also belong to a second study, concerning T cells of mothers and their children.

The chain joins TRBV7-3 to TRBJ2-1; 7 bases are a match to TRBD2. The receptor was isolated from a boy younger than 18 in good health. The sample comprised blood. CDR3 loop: CASSLTPAGYYNEQFF. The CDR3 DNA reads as TGTGCCAGCAGCTTAACCCCAGCGGGGTACTACAATGAGCAGTTCTTC.